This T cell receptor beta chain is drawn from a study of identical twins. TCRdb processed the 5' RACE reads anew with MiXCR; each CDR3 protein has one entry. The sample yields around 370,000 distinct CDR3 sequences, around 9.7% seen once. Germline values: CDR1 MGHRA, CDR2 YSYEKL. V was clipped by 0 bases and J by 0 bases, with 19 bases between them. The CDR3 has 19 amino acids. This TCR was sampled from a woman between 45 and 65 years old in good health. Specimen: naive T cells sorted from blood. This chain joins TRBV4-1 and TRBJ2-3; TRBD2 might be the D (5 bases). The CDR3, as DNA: TGCGCCAGCAGCCAAGATTTTCGTGGACTTGGCGGGAGCACAGATACGCAGTATTTT. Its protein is CASSQDFRGLGGSTDTQYF.